This T cell receptor (beta chain) came from a study of cytomegalovirus exposure and HLA in healthy donors. Study in general: Within the Caucasian-associated ancestry cluster were roughly 82% of the 398 genotyped donors.

With 60 Vbeta and 13 Jbeta primers, the PCR was carried out. The table came from immunoSEQ multiplex PCR; TCRdb's copy has only in-frame clones and leaves some out. This sample has 150,000 to 200,000 clones, with 75% to 85% found just once. The V gene lost 0 bases and the J gene lost 0 bases, with 4 bases spanning the gap. Germline CDR1 is SGHRS and CDR2 is YFSETQ. The CDR3 totals 14 residues. This clone was observed a handful of times. The target antigen is unknown. Overall study findings and caveats: It was likely that a cluster of highly shared sequence variants was a sequencing artifact.

The specimen sequenced was PBMCs. V usage is TRBV5-1 and J usage is TRBJ2-1; D ambiguous. This clonotype originated in a woman between 18 and 29 years old in good health and CMV-seropositive. The DNA of the CDR3 is TGCGCCAGCAGCTTGGGGAGCTCCTACAATGAGCAGTTCTTC. Amino acids: CASSLGSSYNEQFF. Using reference TRBV5-1 and TRBJ2-1 for the parts outside the CDR3, the full variable domain is KAGVTQTPRYLIKTRGQQVTLSCSPISGHRSVSWYQQTPGQGLQFLFEYFSETQRNKGNFPGRFSGRQFSNSRSEMNVSTLELGDSALYLCASSLGSSYNEQFFGPGTRLTVL.